These 11 T cell receptor beta chains share one sample of origin, sequenced in a study of cytomegalovirus exposure and HLA in healthy donors. The PCR used 60 Vbeta and 13 Jbeta primers. Here immunoSEQ multiplex PCR was the method, and the copy in TCRdb shows in-frame clones only, minus some. This sample carries over 200,000 clones, 70% to 90% of them seen once, and the ten largest clones take around 1.2%. The material sequenced was PBMCs. These receptors were obtained from a human donor in good health.

This clone was picked up a small number of times. V usage is TRBV9 and J usage is TRBJ2-5; 9 bases map to TRBD1. Germline trimming cut 2 bases from V and 4 bases from J; bases unmatched to any gene: 15. The length of the CDR3 is 18 residues. Germline CDR1 reads SGDLS; CDR2 reads YYNGEE. CDR3 DNA: TGTGCCAGCAGCGTCGGCGTCGGTAACAGGGGGCTAGTAGAGACCCAGTACTTC. This translates into CASSVGVGNRGLVETQYF. The entire variable domain, with the rest obtained from reference TRBV9 and TRBJ2-5, is as follows: DSGVTQTPKHLITATGQRVTLRCSPRSGDLSVYWYQQSLDQGLQFLIQYYNGEERAKGNILERFSAQQFPDLHSELNLSSLELGDSALYFCASSVGVGNRGLVETQYFGPGTRLLVL.

The gene calls are TRBV7-2 and TRBJ1-4; 7 bases are shared with TRBD1. Germline V gives CDR1 SGHTA, CDR2 FQGNSA. The ends lost 5 bases at V and 10 bases at J; junction bases unmatched: 16. This CDR3 is built from 16 residues. The CDR3: CASSPRPTGLMLKLFF. The CDR3 nucleotides are TGTGCCAGCAGCCCAAGACCGACAGGGTTGATGCTAAAACTGTTTTTT.

The rearrangement uses TRBV6-1 and TRBJ2-7; 7 nucleotides align to TRBD1. CDR3 length equals 13 residues. Germline V CDR1 and CDR2: MNHNS, SASEGT. V was pared by 7 bases and J by 2 bases, with 5 bases of the junction left unmatched. The CDR3 DNA reads TGTGCCAGCACCAGGACAGGAGCCTACGAGCAGTACTTC. The encoded protein is CASTRTGAYEQYF.

The chain links TRBV5-1 to TRBJ2-5, with TRBD2 identical over 9 bases. Unmatched junction bases numbered 9, after V lost 4 bases and J lost 5 bases. The CDR3 loop spans 15 amino acids. Germline CDR1 SGHRS, CDR2 YFSETQ. CDR3 loop: CASSALAGVMETQYF. DNA for the CDR3: TGCGCCAGCAGCGCGTTAGCGGGAGTTATGGAGACCCAGTACTTC.

The V and J genes are TRBV7-9 and TRBJ1-1; 9 bases align to TRBD1. The J segment lost 2 bases and the V segment lost 5 bases, leaving 6 bases of the junction unmatched. CDR3 size: 15 residues. The germline CDR1 and CDR2 sequences are SEHNR and FQNEAQ (reference sequence). The CDR3 region is CASSAGQGLNTEAFF. CDR3 DNA: TGTGCCAGCAGCGCCGGACAGGGGCTTAACACTGAAGCTTTCTTT. Combining the CDR3 with reference TRBV7-9 and TRBJ1-1 gives the whole variable domain DTGVSQNPRHKITKRGQNVTFRCDPISEHNRLYWYRQTLGQGPEFLTYFQNEAQLEKSRLLSDRFSAERPKGSFSTLEIQRTEQGDSAMYLCASSAGQGLNTEAFFGQGTRLTVV.

The count of this clone is one. The J gene is TRBJ2-7, the V gene TRBV19; 10 bases map to TRBD2. Germline CDR1 reads LNHDA; CDR2 reads SQIVND (reference sequence). The CDR3 runs 14 residues. With 8 bases clipped from V and 2 bases from J, the junction kept 6 bases outside the gene matches. CDR3 coding DNA: TGTGCCAGTCGCAAAGCGGGAGGGCCCTACGAGCAGTACTTC. It translates to CASRKAGGPYEQYF.

This clone showed up just once. The CDR3 coding sequence is TGTGCCAGCAGTTTCCCTGGACTCTACAATGAGCAGTTCTTC. It codes for CASSFPGLYNEQFF. The chain joins TRBV28 to TRBJ2-1; a possible D gene is TRBD2 (5 bases). The CDR3 is 14 amino acids. Germline values: CDR1 MDHEN, CDR2 SYDVKM. The V end lost 3 bases, the J end lost 3 bases, and 9 bases lay between the germline ends.

This clone was counted a single time. The V call is TRBV27, the J call TRBJ2-3; 7 bases map to TRBD1. The CDR3 runs 14 residues. Unmatched junction bases numbered 3, after V lost 2 bases and J lost 4 bases. Per germline, CDR1 MNHEY and CDR2 SMNVEV (reference sequence). CDR3: CASSLRDSSDTQYF. CDR3 bases: TGTGCCAGCAGTTTACGGGACAGTTCAGATACGCAGTATTTT.

This chain uses TRBV29-1 with TRBJ2-1; D may be TRBD1 (5 bases). V was clipped by 4 bases and J by 9 bases, with 10 bases between them. This CDR3 comprises 11 residues. The V gene's germline CDR1 is SQVTM and CDR2 ANQGSEA. Written as DNA, the CDR3 is TGCAGCGTTGGGAACCAGGGTGAGCAGTTCTTC. This codes for CSVGNQGEQFF.

The chain couples TRBV2 to TRBJ1-2, with D possibly being TRBD1 (5 bases). V shed 4 bases and J shed 4 bases, with 22 bases lying between them. The CDR3 loop spans 17 amino acids. CDR1 is SNHLY and CDR2 is FYNNEI in the germline V gene. This CDR3 reads CASSGGVSKGPFYGYTF. The CDR3 nucleotides are TGTGCCAGCAGTGGGGGGGTGTCCAAAGGGCCCTTCTATGGCTACACCTTC.

V and J are TRBV9 and TRBJ1-6; tentative D call: TRBD1 (5 bases). Trimming removed 0 bases from V and 6 bases from J, with 7 bases in between. The CDR3 is 14 residues long. CDR1 and CDR2 (germline): SGDLS, YYNGEE. CDR3 amino acids: CASSVEQVNSPLHF. In DNA, the CDR3 is TGTGCCAGCAGCGTAGAACAGGTTAATTCACCCCTCCACTTT.